The 10 T cell receptor beta chains below all came from one sample that was sequenced in a study of human T cells and chemical hapten exposure. TCRdb analysed the RACE reads with MiXCR anew, one entry per CDR3 protein. The sample has about 340,000 distinct CDR3 sequences, about 7% seen once. Time point defined: patch test 1, 2 weeks after DPC sensitization. As to treatment: therapeutic diphenylcyclopropenone sensitization with weekly scalp DPC. Sequenced material: whole blood, taken in connection with sensitization to the hapten diphenylcyclopropenone (DPC). The receptors originated from a young woman with alopecia areata. Some clones in this sample may be carry-over from other donors' samples.

This clonotype was counted at least ten times. The gene calls are TRBV12-3 or TRBV12-4 and TRBJ1-2; the D gene is possibly TRBD1 (6 bases). Trimming left V 6 bases short and J 4 bases short, with 15 bases between. This CDR3 region has 14 residues. The CDR3 coding sequence is TGTGCCAGCAGAAATGCAGGGGCGCCCTATGGCTACACCTTC. Protein product: CASRNAGAPYGYTF.

The V call is TRBV29-1, the J call TRBJ1-4; 7 positions agree with TRBD1. V was pared by 6 bases and J by 3 bases, with 4 bases of the junction left unmatched. From germline, CDR1 is SQVTM and CDR2 ANQGSEA. CDR3 length equals 13 residues. The CDR3 DNA reads as TGCAGCGTCGGACAGGAGGCTAATGAAAAACTGTTTTTT. This translates into CSVGQEANEKLFF.

In this sample, this clonotype turned up many times. The chain recombines TRBV28 with TRBJ2-1; D unclear. V lost 6 bases and J 1 base, leaving 4 bases between the germline ends. The CDR3 totals 12 residues. Germline CDR1 is MDHEN and CDR2 is SYDVKM. DNA of the CDR3: TGTGCCAGCAGGGCTTCCTACAATGAGCAGTTCTTC. Its protein is CASRASYNEQFF.

Only a few counts were recorded for this clonotype. This chain joins TRBV6-1 and TRBJ1-1; 8 bases are shared with TRBD1. Germline lookup yields CDR1 MNHNS and CDR2 SASEGT. The V and J ends lost 4 bases and 5 bases, in that order; junction bases with no gene match: 6. The CDR3 contains 14 residues. The CDR3 is CASSGDRRGTEAFF. CDR3 DNA sequence: TGTGCCAGCAGTGGGGACAGGAGGGGAACTGAAGCTTTCTTT.

The gene calls are TRBV27 and TRBJ2-2, with 8 bases that match TRBD1. The CDR3 length is 15 residues. V trimming: 6 bases; J trimming: 4 bases; junction bases outside the gene matches: 7. CDR1 is MNHEY and CDR2 is SMNVEV in the germline V gene (reference sequence). CDR3 loop: CASSLTGERTGELFF. The CDR3 DNA is TGTGCCAGCAGCCTGACAGGGGAGCGCACCGGGGAGCTGTTTTTT.

Ten or more counts support this clonotype. The rearrangement joins TRBV7-6 to TRBJ2-5; TRBD1 matches 8 bases. Trimming removed 5 bases from V and 5 bases from J; junction bases left unmatched: 7. Germline values: CDR1 SGHVS, CDR2 FNYEAQ. The CDR3 contains 14 residues. The CDR3 is CASSPLPGGETQYF. In nucleotides, the CDR3 is TGTGCCAGCAGCCCGCTGCCAGGGGGCGAGACCCAGTACTTC.

This clonotype was detected many times. This chain uses TRBV5-1 with TRBJ2-3; 13 bases fit TRBD2. The trim removed 4 bases at V and 4 bases at J, leaving 0 bases unmatched. Germline CDR1 is SGHRS and CDR2 is YFSETQ. The CDR3 covers 14 residues. DNA of the CDR3: TGCGCCAGCAGCGGGACTAGCGGGGCAGATACGCAGTATTTT. This encodes CASSGTSGADTQYF.

This clonotype was counted a few times. The chain couples TRBV29-1 to TRBJ1-3; D remains unclear. V was shortened by 1 base and J by 4 bases, with 5 bases between the two germline ends. The CDR3 consists of 12 residues. Germline V gene data show CDR1 as SQVTM and CDR2 as ANQGSEA. The CDR3 sequence: CSVEGLGNTIYF. The CDR3, as DNA: TGCAGCGTTGAAGGGTTGGGAAACACCATATATTTT.

This clonotype was seen ten or more times. The CDR3 bases are TGTGCCAGCAGTTTTGGGGGACAGGGCGCCAAAAACATTCAGTACTTC. Translating gives CASSFGGQGAKNIQYF. The chain is built from TRBV12-3 or TRBV12-4 and TRBJ2-4; 9 nucleotides match TRBD1. After removal of 3 bases from V and 1 base from J, the junction contained 4 bases not matched to a gene. CDR3 length: 16 residues.

This clonotype has more than one count but fewer than ten. This chain uses TRBV2 with TRBJ2-3; no definite D call. V was shortened by 0 bases and J by 10 bases, with 8 bases between the two germline ends. The CDR3 length is 12 residues. Per the germline V gene, CDR1 is SNHLY and CDR2 is FYNNEI. The CDR3: CASSEALDAQYF. Written as DNA, the CDR3 is TGTGCCAGCAGTGAAGCGCTGGACGCGCAGTATTTT.